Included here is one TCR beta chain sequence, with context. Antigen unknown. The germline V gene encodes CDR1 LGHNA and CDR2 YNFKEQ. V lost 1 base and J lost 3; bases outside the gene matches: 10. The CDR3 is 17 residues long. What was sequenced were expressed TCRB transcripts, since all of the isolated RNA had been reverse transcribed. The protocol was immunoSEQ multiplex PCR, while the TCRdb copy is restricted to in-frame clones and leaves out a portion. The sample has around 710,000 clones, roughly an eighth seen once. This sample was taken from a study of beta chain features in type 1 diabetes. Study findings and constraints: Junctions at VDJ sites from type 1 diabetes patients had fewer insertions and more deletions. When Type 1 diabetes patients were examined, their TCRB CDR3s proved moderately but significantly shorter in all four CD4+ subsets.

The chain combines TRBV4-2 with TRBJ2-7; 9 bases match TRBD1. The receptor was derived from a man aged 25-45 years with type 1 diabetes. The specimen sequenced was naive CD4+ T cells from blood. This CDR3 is CASSQARGQGRNYEQYF. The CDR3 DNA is TGTGCCAGCAGCCAAGCTAGGGGACAGGGACGGAACTACGAGCAGTACTTC.